The sequence of this T cell receptor (beta chain) was determined in a study of blood T cell repertoires in COVID-19. The table came from immunoSEQ multiplex PCR; TCRdb's copy has only in-frame clones and leaves some out. Of about 160,000 clones listed, just under 90% are singletons. This clone was counted a few times. This sequence was found in a woman between 65 and 79 years old with COVID-19, enrolled during active disease. The sequencing input was peripheral blood.

CDR3 nucleotides: TGCGCCAGCAGCCAAACCACAGGGGATGGAAACACCATATATTTT. Protein: CASSQTTGDGNTIYF. The chain links TRBV5-1 to TRBJ1-3; 7 bases match TRBD1. From germline, CDR1 is SGHRS and CDR2 YFSETQ. CDR3 length equals 15 residues. V dropped 4 bases and J dropped 3; count of bases not matched to a gene: 7.